The 2 T cell receptor beta chains listed next were all sequenced from one sample in a study of T cells in Graves' hyperthyroidism and ophthalmopathy. The source material, RNA transcripts, was used to amplify TCR beta CDR3 regions. First-round RT-PCR targeting the TCR CDR3 was performed with the HTBI primer set. TCRdb re-called the multiplex PCR reads with MiXCR, one entry per CDR3 protein. Here the sample spans about 480,000 distinct CDR3 sequences, about 15% being singletons. Sample: blood. These receptors came from a woman between 18 and 29 years old with Graves' hyperthyroidism.

About this clonotype: Since a much larger clone is just one base distant, this may be a read error. J is TRBJ2-1 and V is TRBV7-8, with 12 bases aligning to TRBD2. With 11 bases clipped from V and 3 bases from J, the junction kept 11 bases outside the gene matches. CDR3 size: 16 residues. Germline CDR1 SGHVS, CDR2 FQNEAQ. The CDR3 protein is CAGGPSGRDFYNEQFF. The CDR3 DNA sequence: TGTGCCGGCGGCCCTAGCGGGAGGGACTTCTACAATGAGCAGTTCTTC.

Many counts were recorded for this clonotype. A much bigger clone sits one base away, suggesting this may be a read error. The chain has TRBV9 and TRBJ2-3; 7 bases match TRBD2. Germline V CDR1 and CDR2: SGDLS, YYNGEE. The CDR3 runs to 15 residues. Unmatched junction bases numbered 1, after V lost 0 bases and J lost 0 bases. Here the CDR3 DNA reads TGTGCCAGCAGCGTAGGTAGCGGGAGCACAGATACGCAGTATTTT. Protein sequence: CASSVGSGSTDTQYF.